The following is a TCR beta chain sequence with its context. The data stem from a study of blood T cell repertoires in COVID-19. For the study at large: There were acute and convalescent COVID-19 samples, and they came from the United States, Italy and Spain. The cDNA or gDNA used as material had been derived from T cells, B-cell-depleted T cells, or PBMCs.

This CDR3 has 15 residues. Trimming took 4 bases from V and 3 from J; bases not matched to a gene: 3. CDR1 and CDR2 from the germline V gene are SGHDN and FVKESK. How the authors handled the data: From reference gene primer amplification, estimates of nucleated cell counts were derived. TCRdb keeps only in-frame clones here, not all; method: immunoSEQ multiplex PCR. The DNA gave D and trimming, while V, J and clone size come from that table. This sample has 210,000 or so clones, with about 84% found just once. Sequenced material: PBMCs or T cells enriched from blood (not recorded which). V is TRBV14 and J is TRBJ1-4; TRBD1 matches 9 bases. The TCR originated in a woman between 35 and 50 years old with acute COVID-19. The CDR3 region is CASSPGQGPNEKLFF. The CDR3 DNA reads as TGTGCCAGCAGCCCGGGACAGGGCCCTAATGAAAAACTGTTTTTT. Using reference TRBV14 and TRBJ1-4 for the parts outside the CDR3, the full variable domain is EAGVTQFPSHSVIEKGQTVTLRCDPISGHDNLYWYRRVMGKEIKFLLHFVKESKQDESGMPNNRFLAERTGGTYSTLKVQPAELEDSGVYFCASSPGQGPNEKLFFGSGTQLSVL.